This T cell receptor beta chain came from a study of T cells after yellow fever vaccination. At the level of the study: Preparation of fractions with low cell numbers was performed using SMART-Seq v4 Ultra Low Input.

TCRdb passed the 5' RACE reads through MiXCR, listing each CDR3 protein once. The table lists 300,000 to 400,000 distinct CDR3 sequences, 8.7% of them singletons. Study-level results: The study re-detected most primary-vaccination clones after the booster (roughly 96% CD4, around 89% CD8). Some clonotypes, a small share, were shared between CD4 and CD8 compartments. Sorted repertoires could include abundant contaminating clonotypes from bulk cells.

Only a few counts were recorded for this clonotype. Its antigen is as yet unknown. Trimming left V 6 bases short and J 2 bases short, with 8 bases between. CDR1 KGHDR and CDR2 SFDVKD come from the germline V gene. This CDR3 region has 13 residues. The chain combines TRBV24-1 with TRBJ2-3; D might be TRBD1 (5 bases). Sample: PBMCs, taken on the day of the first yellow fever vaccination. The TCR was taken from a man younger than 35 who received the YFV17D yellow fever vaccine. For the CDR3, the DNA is TGTGCCACCAGTTTGACAGCCACAGATACGCAGTATTTT. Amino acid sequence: CATSLTATDTQYF.